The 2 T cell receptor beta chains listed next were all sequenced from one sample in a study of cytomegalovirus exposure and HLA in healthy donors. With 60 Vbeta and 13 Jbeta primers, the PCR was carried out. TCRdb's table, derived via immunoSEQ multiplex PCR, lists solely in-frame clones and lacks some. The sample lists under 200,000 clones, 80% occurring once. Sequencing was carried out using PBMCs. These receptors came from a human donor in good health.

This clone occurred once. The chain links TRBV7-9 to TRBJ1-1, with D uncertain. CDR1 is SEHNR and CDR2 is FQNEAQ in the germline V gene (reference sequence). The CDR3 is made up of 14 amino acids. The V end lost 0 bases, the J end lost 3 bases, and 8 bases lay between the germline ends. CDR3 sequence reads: CASSLAFGDTEAFF. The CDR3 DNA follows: TGTGCCAGCAGCTTAGCTTTCGGGGACACTGAAGCTTTCTTT.

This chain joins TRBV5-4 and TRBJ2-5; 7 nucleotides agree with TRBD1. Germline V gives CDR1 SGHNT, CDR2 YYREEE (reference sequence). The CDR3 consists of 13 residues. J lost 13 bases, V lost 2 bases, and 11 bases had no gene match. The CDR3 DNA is TGTGCCAGCAGCTTTGACAGGGACGGCTCGCCGTACTTC. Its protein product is CASSFDRDGSPYF.